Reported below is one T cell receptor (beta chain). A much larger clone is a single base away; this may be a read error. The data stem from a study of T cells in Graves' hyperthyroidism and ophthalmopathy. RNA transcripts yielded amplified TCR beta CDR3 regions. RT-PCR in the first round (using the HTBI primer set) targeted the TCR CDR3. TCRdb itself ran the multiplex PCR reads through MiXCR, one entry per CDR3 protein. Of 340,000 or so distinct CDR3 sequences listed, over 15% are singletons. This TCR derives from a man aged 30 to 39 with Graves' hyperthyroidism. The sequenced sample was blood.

This CDR3 reads CASSFPPRRPENYGYTF. In DNA, the CDR3 is TGTGCCAGCAGTTTTCCGCCCAGGCGCCCGGAAAACTATGGCTACACCTTC. The chain employs TRBV28 and TRBJ1-2; D gene ambiguous. The V and J ends lost 3 bases and 2 bases respectively, with 19 bases between them. Germline V gene sequence: CDR1 MDHEN, CDR2 SYDVKM. This CDR3 is 17 amino acids long.